The 22 T cell receptor beta chains presented below share a single source sample, sequenced in a study of blood T cell repertoires in COVID-19. TCRdb's table, derived via immunoSEQ multiplex PCR, lists solely in-frame clones and lacks some. The table lists under 200,000 clones, 88% of them singletons, with around 7% in the top ten. Sequencing used PBMCs or T cells enriched from blood (not recorded which). These receptors were collected from a woman between 50 and 59 years old who had recovered from COVID-19.

The rearrangement links TRBV6-4 to TRBJ1-1; no clear D gene. From germline, CDR1 is MRHNA and CDR2 SNTAGT. This CDR3 spans 14 amino acids. Trimming cost V 4 bases and J 0 bases, with 9 bases left between them. In DNA, the CDR3 is TGTGCCAGCAGTGTAAACAGCCTGAACACTGAAGCTTTCTTT. Translating it yields CASSVNSLNTEAFF.

The chain is built from TRBV5-1 and TRBJ2-3, with D possibly being TRBD1 (6 bases). The CDR3 contains 16 residues. Looked up from germline, CDR1 is SGHRS and CDR2 is YFSETQ. V was pared by 0 bases and J by 6 bases, with 17 bases between. In DNA form, the CDR3 reads TGCGCCAGCAGCTTGGGGCTGGAACTGAGGGGGGATACGCAGTATTTT. Translating gives CASSLGLELRGDTQYF.

CDR3 protein: CASRGRASNTEAFF. In DNA, the CDR3 is TGTGCCAGCAGGGGGAGGGCCTCGAACACTGAAGCTTTCTTT. The chain has TRBV2 and TRBJ1-1; unclear D gene. The germline V and J ends were trimmed by 6 bases and 1 base, with 12 bases remaining between them. Looked up from germline, CDR1 is SNHLY and CDR2 is FYNNEI. The CDR3 totals 14 residues.

This chain connects TRBV6-6 to TRBJ1-3; D remains ambiguous. The V gene's germline CDR1 is MNHNY and CDR2 SVGAGI (reference sequence). The CDR3 loop spans 16 amino acids. V dropped 6 bases and J dropped 1 base, with 16 bases sitting between them. The CDR3 DNA reads TGTGCCAGCAGAAGGACCGGGGTCGGGTCTGGAAACACCATATATTTT. Translation: CASRRTGVGSGNTIYF.

This chain uses TRBV2 with TRBJ2-5; unclear D gene. The V and J ends lost 4 bases and 6 bases respectively, with 12 bases between them. Germline CDR1 SNHLY, CDR2 FYNNEI. The CDR3 spans 13 residues. CDR3 in DNA: TGTGCCAGCAGTGTGCGTCAGCGCCAGACCCAGTACTTC. Translation: CASSVRQRQTQYF. The full variable domain, in which reference TRBV2 and TRBJ2-5 provide the parts outside the CDR3, is EPEVTQTPSHQVTQMGQEVILRCVPISNHLYFYWYRQILGQKVEFLVSFYNNEISEKSEIFDDQFSVERPDGSNFTLKIRSTKLEDSAMYFCASSVRQRQTQYFGPGTRLLVL.

The J gene is TRBJ2-3, the V gene TRBV27; 8 bases are shared with TRBD2. Trimming cost V 5 bases and J 5 bases; bases outside gene matches: 3. CDR1 is MNHEY and CDR2 is SMNVEV in the germline V gene (reference sequence). The CDR3 contains 13 residues. CDR3 loop: CASSAGGGDTQYF. Written as DNA, the CDR3 is TGTGCCAGCAGTGCGGGGGGAGGAGATACGCAGTATTTT.

V usage is TRBV7-2 and J usage is TRBJ1-5; D gene unclear. Germline V CDR1 and CDR2: SGHTA, FQGNSA. The CDR3 is made up of 13 amino acids. The V gene lost 1 base and the J gene lost 4 bases, with 5 bases spanning the gap. The CDR3: CASSLGDNQPQHF. CDR3 nucleotides: TGTGCCAGCAGCTTAGGAGATAATCAGCCCCAGCATTTT.

Here the CDR3 DNA reads TGTGCCAGCAGCCACGAACAGGATCTTTATTCACCCCTCCACTTT. As protein: CASSHEQDLYSPLHF. The chain links TRBV3-1 (or the pseudogene TRBV3-2) to TRBJ1-6; a possible D gene is TRBD1 (5 bases). Per germline, CDR1 LGHDT and CDR2 YNNKEL (reference sequence). This CDR3 spans 15 amino acids. Trimming cost V 3 bases and J 8 bases, with 14 bases left between them.

This clone was detected only a few times. In the same sample, other DNA sequences code for this CDR3. The chain uses TRBV7-3 and TRBJ1-1; D may be TRBD1 (5 bases). This CDR3 is 13 amino acids long. V was clipped by 2 bases and J by 2 bases, with 6 bases between them. Germline loops: CDR1 SGHTA, CDR2 FQGTGA. The CDR3 sequence: CASSLGQNTEAFF. The CDR3 coding sequence is TGTGCCAGCAGCTTAGGACAAAACACTGAAGCTTTCTTT.

This sequence joins TRBV7-3 and TRBJ1-2, with TRBD1 matching 10 bases. The CDR3 spans 16 residues. Germline lookup yields CDR1 SGHTA and CDR2 FQGTGA. V trimming: 5 bases; J trimming: 6 bases; junction bases outside the gene matches: 12. The CDR3 reads CASSALGGTGANGYTF. The CDR3 bases are TGTGCCAGCAGCGCCCTCGGCGGGACAGGGGCTAATGGCTACACCTTC.

The V and J genes are TRBV10-3 and TRBJ1-4, with 7 bases matching TRBD1. The germline V gene encodes CDR1 ENHRY and CDR2 SYGVKD. The CDR3 loop spans 14 amino acids. Trimming took 5 bases from V and 7 from J; bases not matched to a gene: 7. CDR3 region: CAISPTGEGEKLFF. The CDR3 DNA is TGTGCCATCAGTCCCACAGGGGAAGGTGAAAAACTGTTTTTT.

This chain connects TRBV15 to TRBJ1-2; unclear D gene. The CDR3 is made up of 14 amino acids. V was cut by 0 bases and J by 7 bases, with 12 bases left in between. CDR1 is LNHNV, CDR2 YYDKDF, per germline (reference sequence). The DNA for the CDR3 is TGTGCCACCAGCAGAGACTCCCGGAGAGGTGGCTACACCTTC. This gives the protein CATSRDSRRGGYTF.

This clone occurred once. The chain uses TRBV6-6 and TRBJ2-7; TRBD1 aligns across 8 bases. The CDR3 totals 15 residues. The V gene's germline CDR1 is MNHNY and CDR2 SVGAGI (reference sequence). Trimming removed 6 bases from V and 2 bases from J; junction bases left unmatched: 9. The CDR3 loop reads CASSPDREATYEQYF. The DNA for the CDR3 is TGTGCCAGCAGCCCGGACAGGGAGGCCACCTACGAGCAGTACTTC.

V usage is TRBV5-5 and J usage is TRBJ1-1, with D uncertain. The germline gives CDR1 SGHKS, CDR2 YYEKEE (reference sequence). This CDR3 region has 13 residues. V shed 1 base and J shed 5 bases, with 9 bases lying between them. This CDR3 reads CASSLWSRTEAFF. The CDR3 nucleotides read TGTGCCAGCAGCTTGTGGTCCAGGACTGAAGCTTTCTTT.

This rearrangement joins TRBV19 to TRBJ1-1; no reliable D call. The CDR3 consists of 13 residues. Per the germline V gene, CDR1 is LNHDA and CDR2 is SQIVND (reference sequence). V lost 7 bases and J lost 0, with 9 bases in between. The CDR3 region has the DNA TGTGCCAGTAAAAAACAGTTGAACACTGAAGCTTTCTTT. It yields the protein CASKKQLNTEAFF.

The chain links TRBV3-1 (or the pseudogene TRBV3-2) to TRBJ1-2; 7 nucleotides agree with TRBD1. The junction had 7 bases not matched to a gene; V was cut back by 2 bases and J by 13 bases. CDR3 length equals 12 residues. CDR1 is LGHDT, CDR2 YNNKEL, per germline (reference sequence). DNA for the CDR3: TGTGCCAGCAGCCAACTGACAGGGACCTCCACCTTC. Amino acids: CASSQLTGTSTF.

V usage is TRBV30 and J usage is TRBJ1-5; D is possibly TRBD1 (5 bases). V was cut by 1 base and J by 5 bases, with 9 bases left in between. Per germline, CDR1 GTSNPN and CDR2 SVGIG (reference sequence). The CDR3 totals 13 residues. The CDR3 region is CAWSGGLDQPQHF. Written as DNA, the CDR3 is TGTGCCTGGAGTGGGGGCTTGGATCAGCCCCAGCATTTT.

The gene calls are TRBV6-2 or TRBV6-3 and TRBJ1-1, with D maybe TRBD1 (5 bases). The CDR3 is made up of 13 amino acids. CDR1 is MNHEY and CDR2 is SVGEGT in the germline V gene. V shed 0 bases and J shed 4 bases, with 6 bases lying between them. The CDR3 spells CASSYSRGTEAFF. CDR3 nucleotide sequence: TGTGCCAGCAGTTACTCTAGGGGCACTGAAGCTTTCTTT.

The V call is TRBV18, the J call TRBJ2-1; 13 positions agree with TRBD2. The V segment lost 3 bases and the J segment 6 bases; nucleotides outside the gene matches: 17. This CDR3 is built from 20 residues. The V gene's germline CDR1 is KGHSH and CDR2 LQKENI. The CDR3 DNA follows: TGTGCCAGCTCACCGAGGACTAGCGGGGGACGAACGGTTTTGCGCAATGAGCAGTTCTTC. It codes for CASSPRTSGGRTVLRNEQFF.

This clone appeared a few times. The chain links TRBV15 to TRBJ2-3; D is ambiguous. The CDR3 contains 15 residues. The V gene's germline CDR1 is LNHNV and CDR2 YYDKDF (reference sequence). The germline V and J ends were trimmed by 0 bases and 4 bases, with 11 bases remaining between them. The DNA for the CDR3 is TGTGCCACCAGCAGAGATCGCGAGGCCTCAGATACGCAGTATTTT. It specifies CATSRDREASDTQYF.

This clone has just one count. J is TRBJ2-6 and V is TRBV6-5; TRBD2 agrees at 10 bases. The J segment lost 0 bases and the V segment lost 7 bases, leaving 0 bases of the junction unmatched. This CDR3 is built from 15 residues. Germline-derived CDR1 and CDR2 are MNHEY and SVGAGI. The CDR3 spells CASTSGGSGANVLTF. The CDR3 nucleotides read TGTGCCAGCACTAGCGGGGGCTCTGGGGCCAACGTCCTGACTTTC.

The CDR3 DNA reads as TGTGCCAGCAGCCCAATCGGGAACACTGAAGCTTTCTTT. It yields the protein CASSPIGNTEAFF. The rearrangement links TRBV9 to TRBJ1-1; D ambiguous. Trimming removed 4 bases at V and 1 base at J, with 8 bases between. The CDR3 length is 13 residues. Germline V lookup: CDR1 SGDLS, CDR2 YYNGEE.